The T cell receptor (beta chain) described here comes from a study of identical twins. General study findings and limits: Out-of-frame alpha sequences common to twins exhibited an excess of low generation probability.

Addition of a universal primer site occurred through template switching, and cDNA carried unique molecular identifiers. TCRdb called the 5' RACE reads again in MiXCR, with one record for every CDR3 protein. The sample records fewer than 650,000 distinct CDR3 sequences, about 7.6% being singletons. V shed 7 bases, J shed 6 bases, and the junction held 4 bases outside the gene matches. This CDR3 is built from 15 residues. There are many counts of this clonotype. Its target is unknown. The same specimen was also included in a second study, on yellow fever vaccine responses in identical twins.

This TCR came from a woman aged 18-35 years in good health. The chain employs TRBV12-3 or TRBV12-4 and TRBJ2-1, with 15 bases that match TRBD2. Sequencing used PBMCs. The CDR3 sequence: CASTVGLAGGNEQFF. The CDR3 region has the DNA TGTGCCAGCACCGTGGGACTAGCGGGGGGCAATGAGCAGTTCTTC.